The clone carrying this T cell receptor (beta chain) has a single count. No antigen is known for it. The V gene's germline CDR1 is SGHAT and CDR2 FQDESV (reference sequence). This CDR3 has 17 residues. V lost 3 bases to trimming and J lost 6 bases; unmatched junction nucleotides: 16. Measured with immunoSEQ multiplex PCR; TCRdb has only the in-frame clones, and not every one. The sample includes 120,000 or so clones, 86% seen only once; the top ten take around 5%. The data belong to a study of cytomegalovirus exposure and HLA in healthy donors. Study-wide results and limits: The study designated fewer than 200 TCR beta chains cytomegalovirus-associated. Many donors carried some public TCRs, although rarity characterized most TCR sequences. In vitro checks showed that a few CMV-associated chains really do target CMV antigens. TCR clusters originating in the first cohort tended to co-occur in the 120 validation repertoires, according to a later analysis.

The sequenced sample was PBMCs. The chain uses TRBV11-1 and TRBJ2-7; 8 bases align to TRBD1. The sequence derives from a man aged 18 to 35 in good health and CMV-seronegative. This CDR3 is CASSFPFPRTGFREQYF. The CDR3 DNA reads TGTGCCAGCAGCTTCCCATTTCCTCGGACAGGGTTCCGCGAGCAGTACTTC.